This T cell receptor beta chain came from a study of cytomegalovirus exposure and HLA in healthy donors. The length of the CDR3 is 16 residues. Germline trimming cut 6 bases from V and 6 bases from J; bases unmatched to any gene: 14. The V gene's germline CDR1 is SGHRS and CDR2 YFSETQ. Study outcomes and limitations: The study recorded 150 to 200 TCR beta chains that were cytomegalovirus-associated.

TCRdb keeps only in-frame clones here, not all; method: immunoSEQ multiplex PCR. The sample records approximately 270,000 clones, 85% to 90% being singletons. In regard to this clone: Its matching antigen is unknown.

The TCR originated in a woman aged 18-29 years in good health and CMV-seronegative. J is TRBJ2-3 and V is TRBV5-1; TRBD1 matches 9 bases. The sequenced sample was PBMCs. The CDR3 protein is CASTQLTGGSLDTQYF. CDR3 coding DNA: TGCGCCAGCACTCAACTGACAGGGGGGTCCCTCGATACGCAGTATTTT.